This T cell receptor (beta chain) derives from a study of cytomegalovirus exposure and HLA in healthy donors (dated by TCRdb to 2017 to 2019). Broadly, across the study: An earlier analysis of approximately 550 of the donors reported 250 to 300 Gb of sequence data and roughly 110 million unique TCR beta sequences from roughly 200 million T cells. An early release that covered about 600 HLA-typed donors contained approximately 300 gigabases of sequencing data and tens of millions of unique TCR sequences. The genetic ancestry cluster associated with self-reported Caucasian donors included around four fifths of the roughly 360 genotyped donors. The study aimed to test whether signatures of past pathogen exposure could be identified by cataloging public T cell receptors. The study used immunosequencing to profile the T cell repertoires of more than 650 subjects and linked those repertoires to cytomegalovirus serostatus. A separate validation cohort of roughly 110 different subjects was used in addition to the 666-subject first cohort. To predict cytomegalovirus infection status, the study brought together high-throughput TCR immunosequencing, statistical association of individual TCRs with disease status, and machine learning. In a later analysis, previously published TCR beta repertoires from 670 or so donors were re-analyzed and high-resolution HLA genotyping was added so that TCR occurrence patterns could be studied. In the later analysis, no new phenotypic data were used to find candidate immune exposures; instead, reliance was placed on TCR beta sequences and their occurrence across donors. An earlier analysis of about 600 of the donors used high-throughput TCR beta sequencing to judge whether each TCR beta V gene segment behaved as functional or pseudogenic. Alongside the repertoire data, information on donor age, sex, ethnicity and CMV serostatus was compiled. A later genetic analysis used genome-wide SNP genotypes for about 60% of the roughly 700 donors, treating that subset as a discovery cohort. Every discovery cohort repertoire had been produced on one sequencing platform. Class I and class II HLA loci were covered by the typing at four-digit resolution. The number of typed donors differed by locus: about 629-630 for A, B, C, DRB1 and DQB1; some 540 for DQA1; 606 for DPA1; and roughly 470 for DPB1. Four or five DR-DQ haplotypes were handled as single units for association and clustering, since linkage in the cohort was strong. Among roughly 400 genotyped donors of the cohort, an average of approximately 250,000 unique TCR beta nucleotide sequences were sequenced per donor, approximately 20% of them non-productive.

The research as a whole found: In vitro tests confirmed that a few of the cytomegalovirus-associated TCR beta chains recognize cytomegalovirus antigens. Most CMV-associated TCR beta chains appeared to be HLA-restricted in a later analysis, and the HLA associations seemed to be driven largely by CMV exposure. Compared with the roughly 700-donor mean, donors in an Asian-associated ancestry cluster had fewer N-insertions in productive TCRs, according to a later genetic analysis. Because some donors lacked HLA typing at each locus, the association tests relied only on the typed subset. In a later analysis, HLA-associated TCR beta chains showed more clonal expansion and lower generation probabilities than non-associated chains that were equally common. In a later analysis, several top co-occurrence clusters were reported to appear linked to parvovirus B19, influenza, CMV and Epstein-Barr virus. In both the original and validation cohorts, the classifier was reported to diagnose cytomegalovirus status with high specificity and sensitivity. An association between a missense DCLRE1C variant and V-gene and J-gene trimming of TCR beta chains was found in a later genetic analysis and replicated in an independent cohort. The authors suggested that the approach could potentially be generalized to other disease states and immunological phenotypes. The sequencing pipeline was judged likely to have produced a cluster of highly shared sequence variants as a technical artifact. A later analysis associated 17,000 or so TCR beta sequences with specific HLA alleles at a false discovery rate of 0.05. When HLA alleles, especially DR and DQ, strongly co-occurred, TCR associations were difficult to assign to individual alleles. A total of some 180 TCR beta chains were listed by the study as associated with cytomegalovirus. In an earlier analysis of 500 to 650 of the donors, most TCR beta V segments appeared in productive rearrangements about 87% or about 30% of the time, broadly matching IMGT annotations. In this cohort, only TCR beta chains were sequenced, and detectable features were limited by the absence of alpha or paired-chain data. Presence/absence analyses assumed roughly uniform sequencing depth across donors, an assumption that may not hold. A further reported finding was that TCR beta sequences accurately predicted the HLA-A and HLA-B alleles for most subjects in the first cohort. Correlated functional status among segregating V segments might be attributable to linkage disequilibrium, but an unknown experimental factor could not be ruled out. Because counts were too low, around 18 rarely observed V segments, including chromosome 9 orphons, were left out of the earlier analysis of some 600 of the donors. Most TCR sequences were observed very rarely across donors, whereas some public TCRs were present in many individuals. CMV serostatus was the only immune exposure information available for the cohort. Because the 87-base-pair reads could not distinguish some IMGT-functional V segments, including TRBV6-2 and TRBV6-3, those segments were excluded. According to a later analysis, TCR association rates differed among HLA loci, with DRB1 alleles showing the most associated TCRs and HLA-C alleles showing the fewest.

This clone was detected a few times. Its binding antigen is unknown. Per-base qualities were not stored, and no clone one base away is much larger. For CDR1 and CDR2, the germline V gene lists SNHLY and FYNNEI. V is cut by 6 bases and J by 0 bases, and the space between the germline ends is 13 bases. From its cysteine to its phenylalanine, the CDR3 spans 15 amino acids. Only the CDR3 portion is preserved as DNA: 45 bases, with reading frame beginning at the first base. The library was produced with the immunoSEQ multiplex PCR assay. The multiplex PCR relied on a mix of 60 forward primers for TCR Vbeta segments and 13 reverse primers for TCR Jbeta segments. The CDR3 region of rearranged TCR beta genes was amplified from genomic DNA with a multiplex PCR assay. The Illumina HiSeq System was used to sequence the amplified TCR beta libraries as 87-base-pair reads. As for the authors' bioinformatics: Across the 500 to 750 repertoires, a later analysis counted around 80 million unique TCR beta chains, 8.5 million to 12 million of which were shared by at least two donors. Raw reads were error-corrected and collapsed into unique sequences by a nearest-neighbor algorithm in which closely related sequences were merged to remove PCR and sequencing errors. V, D and J gene segments were assigned by aligning CDR3 sequences to IMGT reference sequences. For a sequence to be retained, a match of at least six nucleotides was required to both a V gene segment and a J gene segment. Rearrangements were classified as productive when the CDR3 lacked stop codons and remained in frame with V and J, and all other rearrangements were classified as non-productive. Following IMGT convention, CDR3 was defined as the stretch from the second conserved V-encoded cysteine to the conserved J-encoded phenylalanine. The earlier analysis of around 640 of the donors excluded sequences that lacked an unambiguous match to a single V gene segment. An earlier analysis of a few hundred of the donors called V segments functional above 56.7% productive rearrangements and segregating when the between-donor standard deviation exceeded 5%. A statistical classification framework was developed to diagnose cytomegalovirus status using the catalog of TCR beta chain sequences. In a later analysis, V and J genes were assigned by comparing TCR nucleotide sequences against IMGT/GENE-DB human TR gene sequences. A later analysis assigned CDR3 sequences and most-parsimonious VDJ recombination scenarios with the TCRdist pipeline. In a later analysis, every TCR beta chain was defined by the combination of its CDR3 amino acid sequence and its V-gene family, and reads without a unique V-gene family were dropped. In a later analysis, 450 to 600 highly shared, low-generation-probability nucleotide sequences were removed to address suspected cross-contamination and a sequencing artifact. In a later analysis, a clonal expansion index was calculated for each public chain from normalized within-repertoire ranks of inferred template counts. In a later analysis, generation probabilities were computed with a VDJ recombination model fitted to out-of-frame rearrangements, and the resulting probabilities were checked against IGoR. A later analysis scored TCR-TCR, TCR-HLA and TCR-CMV co-occurrence with hypergeometric tests, applying a repertoire-size bias correction to TCR pairs. To estimate false discovery rates, a later analysis permuted the HLA or CMV assignments 20 times. In a later analysis, co-occurring TCRs were grouped with DBSCAN, and TCRdist sequence similarity was added when clustering was performed within HLA-allele-positive subsets. Repertoires with fewer than 30,000 or more than 120,000 public chains were left out of co-occurrence clustering, as were about five repertoires with anomalous nucleotide sharing. The immuneACCESS repertoire file appears here via TCRdb, limited to in-frame rearrangements. These files lack a portion of the clones; in checked studies, under half of the deficit traces to unresolved V genes, and the cause of the others is not known. The DNA was the basis for D and trimming; V, J and clone size are from that table. Counted in this sample were 150,000 to 200,000 clones; roughly 70% of them appeared once. Approximately 5.1% of the sample goes to the ten largest clones.

In total, just over 650 healthy bone marrow donors made up the cohort. At the time of sampling, every cohort member was nominally healthy, though immune exposures that went unrecorded were likely present. The donor tested CMV seropositive and was one of the 289 seropositive cohort members. A peripheral blood sample was collected from each donor, and TCR beta sequencing was performed on peripheral blood mononuclear cells. The Qiagen DNeasy Blood Extraction Kit was used to extract genomic DNA from the blood cell samples. This chain joins TRBV2 to TRBJ2-3, with TRBD2 tentatively as D gene (6 bases match). The TCR sequence derives from a woman under 30 in good health and CMV-seropositive. The sample consisted of PBMCs. Read as DNA, the sequence is TGTGCCAGCAGGGTTAGCGGAACTAGCACAGATACGCAGTATTTT. This is translated as CASRVSGTSTDTQYF.